Shown below are 25 T cell receptor beta chains from a single sample sequenced in a study of read filtering for tumor transcriptome and immune sequencing. The library was built from about 370 ng RNA with molecular barcoded adaptors for alpha/delta and beta/gamma chains. One entry per CDR3 protein, called by TCRdb with MiXCR from the reads. This table holds 5,000 to 6,000 distinct CDR3 sequences, roughly 22% found once. Source material: a population of CD138-negative cells sorted from bone marrow. The receptor source for this set is a donor at least 40 years old with multiple myeloma.

At least ten counts were recorded for this clonotype. The rearrangement links TRBV5-4 to TRBJ2-1; D not resolved. The V gene lost 5 bases and the J gene lost 0 bases, with 6 bases spanning the gap. The germline gives CDR1 SGHNT, CDR2 YYREEE (reference sequence). CDR3 length: 13 amino acids. Here the CDR3 DNA reads TGTGCCAGCAGTGGCGACTCCTACAATGAGCAGTTCTTC. Translating it yields CASSGDSYNEQFF.

On this clonotype itself: One base separates it from a far larger clone, so it is likely a read error. The chain links TRBV27 to TRBJ2-1, with 9 bases identical to TRBD1. J lost 10 bases, V lost 4 bases, and 5 bases had no gene match. CDR1 is MNHEY, CDR2 SMNVEV, per germline (reference sequence). The CDR3 runs to 13 residues. Written as DNA, the CDR3 is TGTGCCAGCAGTTGGGGACAGGGCTACGAGCAGTTCTTC. It translates to CASSWGQGYEQFF.

This clonotype counts as medium-sized. This chain uses TRBV11-2 with TRBJ2-2; the match to TRBD1 covers 8 bases. CDR1 SGHAT and CDR2 FQNNGV come from the germline V gene. The V and J ends lost 1 base and 6 bases, in that order; junction bases with no gene match: 4. The CDR3 consists of 15 residues. CDR3 coding DNA: TGTGCCAGCAGCTTAGCAGGGGGCGAATCCGGGGAGCTGTTTTTT. This sequence encodes CASSLAGGESGELFF.

This clonotype was found many times. A much larger clone is a single base away; this may be a read error. The rearrangement joins TRBV19 to TRBJ2-1; D not certain. Germline V lookup: CDR1 LNHDA, CDR2 SQIVND (reference sequence). This CDR3 is built from 10 residues. The CDR3, as DNA: TGTGCCAGTGGGTGGAATGGGCAGTTCTTC. This sequence encodes CASGWNGQFF.

This clonotype is medium-sized within its sample. The chain is built from TRBV27 and TRBJ1-4; D possibly corresponds to TRBD1 (6 bases). V was clipped by 5 bases and J by 13 bases, with 17 bases between them. This CDR3 spans 13 amino acids. Germline V lookup: CDR1 MNHEY, CDR2 SMNVEV (reference sequence). The CDR3 coding sequence is TGTGCCAGCAGTCCCCGGGACACGACGTTACTGTTTTTT. This codes for CASSPRDTTLLFF. Together with reference TRBV27 and TRBJ1-4, the CDR3 gives the full variable domain: EAQVTQNPRYLITVTGKKLTVTCSQNMNHEYMSWYRQDPGLGLRQIYYSMNVEVTDKGDVPEGYKVSRKEKRNFPLILESPSPNQTSLYFCASSPRDTTLLFFGSGTQLSVL.

Note on this clonotype: A far bigger clonotype differs at one base, so this is likely a read error. The chain uses TRBV11-2 and TRBJ2-1, with 8 bases aligning to TRBD1. Germline assignment: CDR1 SGHAT and CDR2 FQNNGV. The CDR3 runs to 16 residues. The CDR3 DNA reads TGTGCCAGCAGCTCAACTACAGGGGGAATTAACAATGAGCAGCTCTTC. It is translated as CASSSTTGGINNEQLF.

This clonotype was seen many times. The chain is built from TRBV5-6 and TRBJ1-2, with TRBD1 matching 9 bases. Germline assignment: CDR1 SGHDT and CDR2 YYEEEE. Trimming removed 2 bases from V and 4 bases from J; junction bases left unmatched: 6. This CDR3 has 15 amino acids. The CDR3 DNA follows: TGTGCCAGCAGCTTCCGGACAGGGGTTAGCTATGGCTACACCTTC. It is translated as CASSFRTGVSYGYTF.

This clonotype was counted at least ten times. Being one base from a much bigger clone, this may be a read error. The chain joins TRBV7-8 to TRBJ2-1; no clear D. This CDR3 region has 15 residues. The germline gives CDR1 SGHVS, CDR2 FQNEAQ. CDR3 sequence reads: CASSLEASAYNGQFF. CDR3 nucleotides: TGTGCCAGCAGCTTAGAGGCCTCAGCTTACAATGGGCAGTTCTTC. Supplemented by reference TRBV7-8 and TRBJ2-1, the full variable domain reads GAGVSQSPRYKVAKRGQDVALRCDPISGHVSLFWYQQALGQGPEFLTYFQNEAQLDKSGLPSDRFFAERPEGSVSTLKIQRTQQEDSAVYLCASSLEASAYNGQFFGPGTRLTVL.

This clonotype was observed at least ten times. The final CDR3 position lacks the conserved phenylalanine or tryptophan, pointing to a likely read error. V is TRBV20-1 and J is TRBJ1-5; D unclear. Trimming stripped 6 bases from V and 3 bases from J, with 15 bases between. Per germline, CDR1 DFQATT and CDR2 SNEGSKA (reference sequence). The CDR3 totals 14 residues. CDR3 residues: CSASIEANNQPQHS. In nucleotides, the CDR3 is TGCAGTGCCTCCATAGAAGCAAACAATCAGCCCCAGCATTCT.

This clonotype was detected only a few times. The chain joins TRBV6-1 to TRBJ2-7; no clear D. The V and J ends lost 6 bases and 6 bases respectively, with 18 bases between them. From germline, CDR1 is MNHNS and CDR2 SASEGT. CDR3 length: 14 residues. The CDR3 is CASRLTVGSSEQYF. The CDR3 DNA reads as TGTGCCAGCAGACTCACAGTGGGATCTTCCGAGCAGTACTTC.

As for this clonotype: This likely stems from a read error, as it lies one base from a far larger clone. The chain couples TRBV20-1 to TRBJ2-7; 9 bases are shared with TRBD1. J lost 7 bases, V lost 0 bases, and 22 bases had no gene match. The CDR3 is 19 residues long. Germline V gene sequence: CDR1 DFQATT, CDR2 SNEGSKA (reference sequence). The CDR3 DNA reads as TGCAGTGCTAGAGATTGGGACAGGGCTTTCAAGGTGAAGGGCAATGAGCAGTACTTC. It specifies CSARDWDRAFKVKGNEQYF.

V is TRBV20-1 and J is TRBJ2-3, with 10 bases identical to TRBD2. The CDR3 is made up of 15 amino acids. Germline-derived CDR1 and CDR2 are DFQATT and SNEGSKA (reference sequence). V gave up 2 bases and J gave up 7 bases; unmatched junction bases: 9. The CDR3 nucleotides read TGCAGTGCTAGATTACCTAGCGGGAGTCTAAATACGCAGTATTTT. It codes for CSARLPSGSLNTQYF.

The table lists this clonotype with many counts. The gene calls are TRBV7-2 and TRBJ2-7; D is unresolved. This CDR3 is built from 15 residues. CDR1 SGHTA and CDR2 FQGNSA come from the germline V gene. V shed 0 bases and J shed 3 bases, with 12 bases lying between them. The CDR3 DNA reads TGTGCCAGCAGCTTAGCGGGAATAGCCAGCTACGAGCAGTACTTC. Encoded protein: CASSLAGIASYEQYF.

The table lists this clonotype with many counts. This chain links TRBV20-1 with TRBJ2-1; D might be TRBD2 (6 bases). The CDR3 spans 13 residues. Germline V lookup: CDR1 DFQATT, CDR2 SNEGSKA (reference sequence). V lost 5 bases, J lost 7 bases, and 15 bases lay in between. This CDR3 reads CSAGDWLMNEQFF. In DNA form, the CDR3 reads TGCAGTGCTGGGGACTGGCTAATGAATGAGCAGTTCTTC.

This clonotype qualifies as medium-sized. The chain couples TRBV20-1 to TRBJ2-1; D is perhaps TRBD2 (5 bases). The germline V gene has CDR1 DFQATT and CDR2 SNEGSKA (reference sequence). There are 14 residues in the CDR3. Trimming removed 6 bases at V and 0 bases at J, with 12 bases between. This chain's CDR3 is CSATKAGSYNEQFF. The CDR3 coding sequence is TGCAGTGCCACGAAGGCGGGCTCCTACAATGAGCAGTTCTTC.

This clonotype was recorded a few times. One base separates it from a far larger clone, so it is likely a read error. The final CDR3 position lacks the conserved phenylalanine or tryptophan, pointing to a likely read error. CDR3 bases: TGTGCCAGCAGCTTATCCCCGGGAGTGGGGAATGAGCAGTTCTCC. As protein: CASSLSPGVGNEQFS. This rearrangement joins TRBV7-2 to TRBJ2-1; maybe TRBD2 (6 bases). CDR1 SGHTA and CDR2 FQGNSA come from the germline V gene. The CDR3 has 15 amino acids. Trimming stripped 2 bases from V and 7 bases from J, with 15 bases between.

The genes are TRBV27 and TRBJ2-1; 10 bases are a match to TRBD2. This CDR3 contains 17 residues. With 5 bases clipped from V and 6 bases from J, the junction kept 13 bases outside the gene matches. The germline gives CDR1 MNHEY, CDR2 SMNVEV (reference sequence). The CDR3 is CASSTTTLAGLGNEQFF. The CDR3 DNA sequence: TGTGCCAGCAGTACGACAACACTAGCGGGACTAGGCAATGAGCAGTTCTTC.

The rearrangement links TRBV28 to TRBJ2-1, with 8 bases lining up with TRBD2. The V gene's germline CDR1 is MDHEN and CDR2 SYDVKM. The CDR3 length is 16 residues. J was trimmed by 5 bases and V by 6 bases; bases with no gene match: 12. As DNA, the CDR3 is TGTGCCAGCAGGCCATTTTCAACTAGCGGTCACAATGAGCAGTTCTTC. Amino acids: CASRPFSTSGHNEQFF.

This clonotype is medium-sized in the sample. The chain joins TRBV5-1 to TRBJ2-3, with D perhaps TRBD2 (6 bases). Germline V gene sequence: CDR1 SGHRS, CDR2 YFSETQ. The CDR3 consists of 17 residues. Trimming left V 1 base short and J 0 bases short, with 15 bases between. For the CDR3, the DNA is TGCGCCAGCAGCTTGCGGTTTGGGGGAGGTAGCACAGATACGCAGTATTTT. This translates into CASSLRFGGGSTDTQYF.

This clonotype was observed many times. The rearrangement links TRBV5-1 to TRBJ2-3; 7 nucleotides agree with TRBD2. Germline CDR1 and CDR2: SGHRS and YFSETQ. The CDR3 is 14 amino acids. V trimming: 6 bases; J trimming: 0 bases; junction bases outside the gene matches: 4. In nucleotides, the CDR3 is TGCGCCAGCACCGGCGGGAGTAGCACAGATACGCAGTATTTT. Protein product: CASTGGSSTDTQYF.

This clonotype is deemed medium-sized (0.01 to 0.1%). This rearrangement joins TRBV7-2 to TRBJ1-5; D is possibly TRBD1 (6 bases). CDR3 length equals 15 residues. Trimming took off 0 bases at V and 7 bases at J, with 13 bases between the two ends. Per germline, CDR1 SGHTA and CDR2 FQGNSA. For the CDR3, the DNA is TGTGCCAGCAGCTTAGCGCCAGCCCAGGGGCAGCCCCAGCATTTT. Translation gives CASSLAPAQGQPQHF.

This clonotype was found many times. The chain links TRBV7-9 to TRBJ2-5; 10 nucleotides match TRBD2. Trimming at V came to 1 base and at J to 4 bases, leaving 9 bases not matched to a gene. This CDR3 is 17 amino acids long. From germline, CDR1 is SEHNR and CDR2 FQNEAQ (reference sequence). CDR3 protein: CASSLERLAGDGETQYF. The CDR3 nucleotides read TGTGCCAGCAGCTTAGAACGGCTAGCGGGAGATGGAGAGACCCAGTACTTC.

With respect to this clonotype: A far larger clone is off by one base, so a read error is likely. The chain uses TRBV20-1 and TRBJ2-1; D gene uncertain. With 5 bases removed from V and 10 bases from J, the gap between germline ends came to 12 bases. CDR3 length: 11 amino acids. The germline V gene encodes CDR1 DFQATT and CDR2 SNEGSKA (reference sequence). The CDR3 sequence is CSAPIGHEQFF. The CDR3 DNA is TGCAGTGCTCCAATAGGCCACGAGCAGTTCTTC.

In its sample, this clonotype was seen many times. The chain employs TRBV11-3 and TRBJ2-1; D gene unclear. CDR1 is SGHNT and CDR2 is YENEEA in the germline V gene. V was shortened by 1 base and J by 5 bases, with 6 bases between the two germline ends. CDR3 size: 13 residues. The CDR3 nucleotides read TGTGCCAGCAGCTTAGGTCCGAACAATGAGCAGTTCTTC. It translates to CASSLGPNNEQFF.

A word on this clonotype: A far larger clone differs by one base, so this is likely a read error. The genes are TRBV6-2 or TRBV6-3 and TRBJ2-1; TRBD1 or TRBD2 may be the D gene (5 bases each). Trimming stripped 0 bases from V and 13 bases from J, with 10 bases between. The CDR3 sequence is 12 residues long. The germline gives CDR1 MNHEY, CDR2 SVGEGT. The CDR3 sequence is CASSYSGARQFF. Here the CDR3 DNA reads TGTGCCAGCAGTTACTCCGGGGCAAGACAGTTCTTC.